A selection of T cell receptor beta chains follows, all from one sample in a study of blood T cell repertoires in COVID-19. Using immunoSEQ multiplex PCR, the repertoire was profiled, and TCRdb retains in-frame clones only, with some absent. The sample lists some 95,000 clones; around nine tenths were seen once. What was sequenced was peripheral blood. The receptor source for this set is a man older than 75 with active or convalescent COVID-19. Each CDR3 is given with its conserved first and last residue. The D gene is left open where the match is weak. For some rows the clone size is stated as once, few or many, or as a class when expanded; others skip it.

j_call d_call v_call clone_size cdr3_length cdr3_nt cdr3_aa
TRBJ1-5 TRBD1 TRBV19 . 17 TGTGCCAGTAGTATATGGAGGACAGGGGGGAGTAATCAGCCCCAGCATTTT CASSIWRTGGSNQPQHF
TRBJ2-7 . TRBV4-3 once 13 TGCGCCAGCAGCCAAGAGGAGGCCGGTGAGCAGTACTTC CASSQEEAGEQYF
TRBJ1-5 . TRBV5-1 few 15 TGCGCCAGCAGCTCTTCCCCGGGTAGCAATCAGCCCCAGCATTTT CASSSSPGSNQPQHF
TRBJ2-4 TRBD2 TRBV19 . 19 TGTGCCAGTAGTATAGCCGGGACTAGCGGGAGGGCGGCCAAAAACATTCAGTACTTC CASSIAGTSGRAAKNIQYF
TRBJ1-2 TRBD1 TRBV6-5 . 15 TGTGCCAGCACCAAAGACAGGGGTCGCCTGGGCGGCTACACCTTC CASTKDRGRLGGYTF
TRBJ1-1 . TRBV28 . 12 TGTGCCAGCATGTTTTTGGGCTCTGAAGCTTTCTTT CASMFLGSEAFF
TRBJ1-2 . TRBV7-2 . 14 TGTGCCAGCAGCTTAGGACAGACTTTCTATGGCTACACCTTC CASSLGQTFYGYTF
TRBJ2-7 TRBD1 TRBV6-2/TRBV6-3 . 15 TGTGCCAGCAGTGGGATCACGGGACAGTCCTACGAGCAGTACTTC CASSGITGQSYEQYF
TRBJ1-5 . TRBV30 . 15 TGTGCCTGGAGTGAGGGAGCCAGCGTCAATCAGCCCCAGCATTTT CAWSEGASVNQPQHF
TRBJ2-3 . TRBV11-2 . 16 TGTGCCAGCAGCCCCGGGACTTCCGCTCGCACAGATACGCAGTATTTT CASSPGTSARTDTQYF
TRBJ1-3 . TRBV2 . 16 TGTGCCAGCAGTGATGGGGGGGCAGGACTTGGAAACACCATATATTTT CASSDGGAGLGNTIYF
TRBJ2-5 TRBD1 TRBV9 . 14 TGTGCCAGCAGCGTTGAAGGGGGCTGGGAGACCCAGTACTTC CASSVEGGWETQYF
TRBJ2-1 . TRBV7-3 once 16 TGTGCCAGCAGCCAAACTAGCGGAGCCTCACAGGGGGAGCAGTTCTTC CASSQTSGASQGEQFF
TRBJ2-1 TRBD2 TRBV27 . 17 TGTGCCAGCAGTTTCCCCCCGGCTTCGGGACTAGACAATGAGCAGTTCTTC CASSFPPASGLDNEQFF
TRBJ2-3 TRBD2 TRBV18 . 17 TGTGCCAGCTCCTCCTACCAGGGACTAGCGGGAGAAGATACGCAGTATTTT CASSSYQGLAGEDTQYF
TRBJ2-7 . TRBV5-1 . 13 TGCGCCAGCAGCTTTGAGGGCAGGGGAGAGCAGTACTTC CASSFEGRGEQYF
TRBJ1-5 . TRBV30 few 15 TGTGCCTGGACCTCCGGGACACCAGTCAATCAGCCCCAGCATTTT CAWTSGTPVNQPQHF